This TCR beta chain was observed in a study of T cells in tuberculosis (dated by TCRdb to about 2018). Concerning the study at large: The study combined CD1B tetramers and high-throughput TCR immunosequencing to characterize T cells specific for the mycobacterial lipid antigen glucose monomycolate (GMM).

Comments on this clone: Within one base of it there is no much larger clone, and no base qualities were kept.

Because TCR-alpha and TCR-beta chains were sequenced unpaired, no information on chain pairing was available. TCR libraries were generated with the immunoSEQ multiplex PCR assay, using TCR-beta and/or TCR-alpha/delta assays for each sample. The amplified TCR libraries were sequenced on the Illumina high-throughput platform. The authors processed their data as follows. Clustering and dimensionality reduction relied on pairwise TCRdist distances among GMM-specific receptors from T cells that were either sorted ex vivo or expanded in vitro. Sequence motifs defined by gene usage and CDR3 content were checked for enrichment by comparing tetramer-positive and tetramer-negative populations. TCRdb took this table from immuneACCESS and kept in-frame rearrangements with V and J called. Such tables lack part of the clones; where checked against another copy, unresolved V genes explain under half of the gap, and the rest is unexplained. V and J calls plus clone size are reproduced from that table; the DNA served to infer D and trimming. Recorded for this sample are 50,000 to 65,000 clones; around 90% of them occurred a single time. The top ten hold 21% of the sample.

Thawed, overnight-rested PBMC were stained with GMM-loaded CD1B tetramer, a Live/Dead dye and anti-CD3, then sorted on a FACS Aria II. C32 glucose monomycolate purified from Rhodococcus equi was loaded onto CD1B tetramers. PBMC used for tetramer sorting had been depleted of CD14-expressing monocytes for a separate study before cryopreservation. Around 100,000 tetramer-negative cells were sorted from each donor and analyzed alongside the tetramer-positive cells. GMM-loaded CD1B tetramers were used to sort antigen-specific T cells from a handful of healthy South African adults. On the study overall, not on this receptor specifically: The stringent sort gate may have missed T cells binding the CD1B-GMM tetramer with low affinity.

At the junction V is shortened by 0 bases and J by 4 bases, with 13 bases in between. According to the germline V gene, CDR1 reads SGHRS and CDR2 reads YFSETQ. Inclusive of the bounding cysteine and phenylalanine, the CDR3 is 15 residues long. Only the CDR3 DNA stays, 45 bases, in frame from base 1. The material sequenced was CD1b-GMM tetramer-negative cells sorted from PBMCs. Read against the paper, the sample's cell subset or site label means: T cells not binding CD1B-GMM tetramer, sorted from same donor. Recombination joined TRBV5-1 with TRBJ2-5; a tentative D call is TRBD1 (6 bases match). This receptor was taken from an adult woman with latent tuberculosis. Here is the DNA: TGCGCCAGCAGCTTGGTGCAGGGGTCGGGAGAGACCCAGTACTTC. It specifies CASSLVQGSGETQYF.